This T cell receptor (beta chain) was documented in a study of blood T cell repertoires in COVID-19. Turning to the study itself: Donors in the United States, Italy and Spain gave samples during acute or convalescent COVID-19. T cells, B-cell-depleted T cells, or PBMCs provided the cDNA or gDNA that served as material.

This study enrolled people aged roughly 18 to 90 from 20 to 25 US geographic areas. Here immunoSEQ multiplex PCR was the method, and the copy in TCRdb shows in-frame clones only, minus some. The profile shows approximately 230,000 clones, roughly 87% of them singletons. Trimming took 4 bases from V and 10 from J; bases not matched to a gene: 17. The CDR3 length is 17 residues. Germline V gene sequence: CDR1 MDHEN, CDR2 SYDVKM. The J gene is TRBJ2-1, the V gene TRBV28; 9 nucleotides agree with TRBD2. This TCR came from a woman under 40 with acute COVID-19. The sequenced sample was PBMCs or T cells enriched from blood (not recorded which). The CDR3: CASSSLLAGERGREQFF. The CDR3 nucleotides are TGTGCCAGCAGTTCCTTATTAGCGGGAGAGAGAGGTAGGGAGCAGTTCTTC.